The present T cell receptor (beta chain) was sequenced within a study of OX40 agonist ivuxolimab in advanced cancers. Across the whole study: Previous treatment with anti-PD-1, anti-PD-L1 or anti-CTLA-4 therapy was allowed; 30% to 50% had received some. Study-level points and caveats: Clonal expansion from baseline to week 6 occurred in both CD4+ and CD8+ T cells.

Method: immunoSEQ multiplex PCR; TCRdb's copy keeps in-frame clones and lacks some. The sample lists about 100,000 clones; around 90% were seen once. Autoimmune disease history or systemic immunosuppression led to patient exclusion. Samples were taken at baseline and on day 1 of cycles 4 and 7. To note about this clone: Antigen: not known.

The CDR3 extends over 14 amino acids. Germline assignment: CDR1 MNHEY and CDR2 SMNVEV (reference sequence). The trim removed 2 bases at V and 4 bases at J, leaving 2 bases unmatched. The material was CD4+ or CD8+ T cells sorted from blood, obtained in a trial of the OX40 agonist ivuxolimab. The TCR originated in an adult with an advanced solid tumor such as melanoma, head and neck, liver or kidney cancer. The J gene is TRBJ2-5, the V gene TRBV27, with 9 bases that match TRBD2. CDR3 amino acids: CASSLAGGRETQYF. The CDR3 nucleotides read TGTGCCAGCAGTTTAGCGGGAGGGCGAGAGACCCAGTACTTC.